The rows below give T cell receptor beta chains drawn from one sample of a study of cytomegalovirus exposure and HLA in healthy donors. Libraries were prepared by immunoSEQ multiplex PCR; TCRdb keeps only in-frame clonotypes and omits some of them. This table has fewer than 90,000 clones, over 75% appearing once. Material: PBMCs. All receptors come from a human donor in good health. CDR3s leave out the opening cysteine and the closing phenylalanine or tryptophan. D genes are given only for firm matches.

d_gene	v_gene	CDR3aa
.	TRBV5-1	ASRQDSPSTDTQY
.	TRBV6-1	ATIKGTYNEQF
TRBD2	TRBV4-3	ASSQDGTSGGAGGELF
.	TRBV9	ASSQQRGAEGTEAF
TRBD2	TRBV5-1	ASSLVASGVQETQY
TRBD1	TRBV5-1	ASSPRTGMNTEAF
TRBD1	TRBV7-2	ASSLGQGYSPLH
TRBD1	TRBV7-2	ASSLARGNEKLF
.	TRBV27	ASSLSFYGNQPQH
.	TRBV4-1	ASSQDDSTDYEQY
TRBD1	TRBV19	ASSTTGSDTQY
.	TRBV30	AWTQDILDEQY
.	TRBV19	ASSWSTDQPQH
TRBD1	TRBV6-1	ASSETPDRVDEQY
.	TRBV19	ASSPRGYNEQF
.	TRBV7-8	ASSFQGYNEKLF
.	TRBV6-5	ASSYEQDATNEKLF
TRBD1	TRBV5-4	ASSLGAGTGVETQY
TRBD1	TRBV6-1	ASSGGQGRSYEQY
.	TRBV2	ASSEAATGLNQPQH
.	TRBV7-2	ASSLDLGSSYEQY
.	TRBV29-1	SVGTPNEKLF
TRBD2	TRBV11-2	ASSLVSGGAGEQF
TRBD2	TRBV28	ASSLLAGNPSYEQY
.	TRBV5-6	ASSFEGPNTGELF
TRBD1	TRBV4-1	ASSQDRQGVYGYT
.	TRBV11-3	ASSRGLEGAGETQY
TRBD1	TRBV27	ASRRTGSPNGYT
.	TRBV7-2	ASSKRSGGLPLH